This T cell receptor beta chain was retrieved from a study of neurological immune-mediated disorders. In this sample, this clonotype turned up many times. The CDR3 contains 15 residues. Trimming left V 5 bases short and J 0 bases short, with 13 bases between. Germline V gene lookup returns CDR1 MDHEN and CDR2 SYDVKM. One entry per CDR3 protein, called by TCRdb with MiXCR from the 5' RACE reads. The table shows 50,000 or so distinct CDR3 sequences, with around 16% occurring only once. Sequencing used PBMCs. The V call is TRBV28, the J call TRBJ1-1; D is uncertain. This sequence was found in a man aged 60 to 75 in good health. The CDR3 DNA is TGTGCCAGCAGTCCAACTGGCGGAATGAACACTGAAGCTTTCTTT. As protein: CASSPTGGMNTEAFF.